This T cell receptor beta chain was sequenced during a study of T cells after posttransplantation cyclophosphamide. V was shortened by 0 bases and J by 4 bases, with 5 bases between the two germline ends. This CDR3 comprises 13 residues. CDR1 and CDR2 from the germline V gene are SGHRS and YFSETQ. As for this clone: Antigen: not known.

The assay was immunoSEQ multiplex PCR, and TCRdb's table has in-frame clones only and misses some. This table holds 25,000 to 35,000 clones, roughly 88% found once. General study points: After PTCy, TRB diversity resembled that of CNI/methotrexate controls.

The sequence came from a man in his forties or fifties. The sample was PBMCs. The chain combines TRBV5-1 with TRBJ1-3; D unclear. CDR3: CASSLGGGNTIYF. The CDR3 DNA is TGCGCCAGCAGCTTGGGCGGGGGAAACACCATATATTTT.